This TCR beta chain comes out of a study of T cell responses to AZD1222 COVID-19 vaccine. Study-wide context: It was second doses at about 4 or about 12 weeks that were pooled.

The CDR3 runs 15 residues. The germline V gene encodes CDR1 MGHRA and CDR2 YSYEKL. V trimming: 8 bases; J trimming: 4 bases; junction bases outside the gene matches: 8. TCRdb keeps only in-frame clones here, not all; method: immunoSEQ multiplex PCR. The table lists roughly 96,000 clones, approximately 90% of them singletons. The source is an adult in good health. Sequencing used peripheral blood, obtained on day 0 of AZD1222 vaccination. J is TRBJ2-1 and V is TRBV4-1; 10 bases align to TRBD2. In DNA, the CDR3 is TGCGCCAGCGAACAGACTAGCGGGCCATACAATGAGCAGTTCTTC. It codes for CASEQTSGPYNEQFF.